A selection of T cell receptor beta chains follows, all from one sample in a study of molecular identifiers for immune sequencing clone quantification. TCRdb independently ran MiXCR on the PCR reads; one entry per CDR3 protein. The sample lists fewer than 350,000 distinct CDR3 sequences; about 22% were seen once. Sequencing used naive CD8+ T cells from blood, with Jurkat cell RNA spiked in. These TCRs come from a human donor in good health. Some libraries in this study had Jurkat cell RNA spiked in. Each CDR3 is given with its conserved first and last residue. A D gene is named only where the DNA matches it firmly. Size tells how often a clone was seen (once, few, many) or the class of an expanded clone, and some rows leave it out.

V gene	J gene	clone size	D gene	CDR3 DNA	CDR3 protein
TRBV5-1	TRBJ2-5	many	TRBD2	TGCGCCAGCAGCTTCGCGGGGGAAGAGACCCAGTACTTC	CASSFAGEETQYF
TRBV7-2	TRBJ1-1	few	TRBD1	TGTGCCAGCAGCTTTTTAAGGGACAGCACTGAAGCTTTCTTT	CASSFLRDSTEAFF
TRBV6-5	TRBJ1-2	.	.	TGTGCCAGCAGTCAACCGGGGCCGTGGGGCTACACCTTC	CASSQPGPWGYTF
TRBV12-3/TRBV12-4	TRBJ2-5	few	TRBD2	TGTGCCAGCAGTCCACCGGGACTAGCGGGAACACGGGCGTACTTC	CASSPPGLAGTRAYF
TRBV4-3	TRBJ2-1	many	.	TGCGCCAGCAGCCAAGCGGGACTCAGGAATGAGCAGTTCTTC	CASSQAGLRNEQFF
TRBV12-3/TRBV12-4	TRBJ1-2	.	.	TGTGCCAGCAGTTTCGGGGGGGGTTCCTATGGCTACACCTTC	CASSFGGGSYGYTF
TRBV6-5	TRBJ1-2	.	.	TGTGCCAGCAACCCTAAATCCATGGGGGCATCAGAAGGCTACACCTTC	CASNPKSMGASEGYTF
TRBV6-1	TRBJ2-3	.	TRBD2	TGTGCCAGCAGTGAGCAACGGGAGGGCCGGGATACGCAGTATTTT	CASSEQREGRDTQYF
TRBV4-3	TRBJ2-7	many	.	TGCGCCAGCAGCCAAGCGAGAGGCACCTACGAGCAGTACTTC	CASSQARGTYEQYF
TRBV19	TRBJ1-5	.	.	TGTGCCAGTAGTACCCGGGACATCATTCAGCCCCAGCATTTT	CASSTRDIIQPQHF
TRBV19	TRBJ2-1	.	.	TGTGCCAGTAGTATAGATAGACTCCCCTCCTACAATGAGCAGTTCTTC	CASSIDRLPSYNEQFF
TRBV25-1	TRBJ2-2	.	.	TGTGCCAGCGCTGGAGGTGCCGGGGAGCTGTTTTTT	CASAGGAGELFF
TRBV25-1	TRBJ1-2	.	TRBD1	TGTGCCAGCAGGGACAGGGAGGGCAATAGCTACACCTTC	CASRDREGNSYTF
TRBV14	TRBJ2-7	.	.	TGTGCCAGCAGCCACTTTGCGACAGTCTTGAACGAGCAGTACTTC	CASSHFATVLNEQYF
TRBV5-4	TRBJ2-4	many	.	TGTGCCAGCAGCTCTGACCGCGGCAAAAACATTCAGTACTTC	CASSSDRGKNIQYF
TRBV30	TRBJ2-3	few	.	TGTGCCTGGATGTACAGGACCACGACCCCTACGCAGTATTTT	CAWMYRTTTPTQYF
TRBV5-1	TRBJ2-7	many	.	TGCGCCAGCAGCTTGGGTCCCTCGGAGCAGTACTTC	CASSLGPSEQYF
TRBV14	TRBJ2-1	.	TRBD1	TGTGCCAGCAGCCATACAGGGGAAGTGTTTAATGAGCAGTTCTTC	CASSHTGEVFNEQFF
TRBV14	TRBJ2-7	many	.	TGTGCCAGCAGCCATTTAGCAGGGCTAGTCGAGCAGTACTTC	CASSHLAGLVEQYF
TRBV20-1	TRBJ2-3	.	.	TGCAGTGCTGACGAAGATACGCAGTATTTT	CSADEDTQYF